This passage covers 2 T cell receptor beta chains from one sample sequenced in a study of OX40 agonist ivuxolimab in advanced cancers. Sequencing was performed with immunoSEQ multiplex PCR; in TCRdb, only in-frame clones are kept and a portion is missing. The sample has 95,000 to 150,000 clones; 93% are singletons. Sequencing used CD4+ or CD8+ T cells sorted from blood, obtained in a trial of the OX40 agonist ivuxolimab. The receptors were gathered from an adult with an advanced solid tumor such as melanoma, head and neck, liver or kidney cancer.

The chain combines TRBV5-6 with TRBJ1-5, with a weak D call TRBD1 (5 bases). V was pared by 0 bases and J by 3 bases, with 13 bases between. CDR1 and CDR2 from the germline V gene are SGHDT and YYEEEE. The CDR3 contains 16 residues. The CDR3 loop reads CASSLGWGVYNQPQHF. The CDR3 coding sequence is TGTGCCAGCAGCTTGGGGTGGGGGGTTTACAATCAGCCCCAGCATTTT. Based on the CDR3 plus reference TRBV5-6 and TRBJ1-5, the full variable domain is DAGVTQSPTHLIKTRGQQVTLRCSPKSGHDTVSWYQQALGQGPQFIFQYYEEEERQRGNFPDRFSGHQFPNYSSELNVNALLLGDSALYLCASSLGWGVYNQPQHFGDGTRLSIL.

The chain uses TRBV7-9 and TRBJ1-1; D is unclear. The CDR3 is made up of 14 amino acids. Trimming left V 0 bases short and J 8 bases short, with 13 bases between. Germline V gene lookup returns CDR1 SEHNR and CDR2 FQNEAQ (reference sequence). For the CDR3, the DNA is TGTGCCAGCAGCTTAGCGGTCGGAGGGAGAGAAGCTTTCTTT. It yields the protein CASSLAVGGREAFF.